This record covers a single T cell receptor (beta chain). Trimming took off 7 bases at V and 2 bases at J, with 15 bases between the two ends. The CDR3 totals 14 residues. From germline, CDR1 is SQVTM and CDR2 ANQGSEA. The sample is drawn from a study of cytomegalovirus exposure and HLA in healthy donors. Both 60 Vbeta primers and 13 Jbeta primers went into the PCR. Here immunoSEQ multiplex PCR was the method, and the copy in TCRdb shows in-frame clones only, minus some. In all, the sample yields 95,000 to 150,000 clones. The chain has TRBV29-1 and TRBJ1-3; D is perhaps TRBD1 (5 bases). The sequence was obtained from a man aged 18 to 29 in good health and CMV-seronegative. Sequencing was performed on PBMCs. The CDR3 reads CSASEGGAGNTIYF. CDR3 DNA sequence: TGCAGCGCCTCAGAGGGAGGGGCTGGAAACACCATATATTTT.